Listed here are 3 T cell receptor beta chains from one sample, sequenced in a study of T cell changes during pregnancy in multiple sclerosis. The repertoire was sequenced with immunoSEQ multiplex PCR; TCRdb's copy has only in-frame clones and lacks some. The table shows over 50,000 clones, with 88% occurring only once. Sequenced material: peripheral blood, taken in the first trimester of pregnancy. The receptor source for this set is a female donor with multiple sclerosis, enrolled in a pregnancy study.

The rearrangement links TRBV4-3 to TRBJ2-1; D is perhaps TRBD2 (6 bases). The CDR3 runs 16 residues. Trimming pared 0 bases from V and 10 bases from J, leaving 19 bases between. Germline loops: CDR1 LGHNA, CDR2 YSLEER. The CDR3 protein is CASSQEPGPGGGEQFF. The CDR3 nucleotides read TGCGCCAGCAGCCAAGAACCAGGCCCCGGGGGTGGGGAGCAGTTCTTC.

The chain couples TRBV19 to TRBJ2-1; maybe TRBD2 (6 bases). Germline loops: CDR1 LNHDA, CDR2 SQIVND (reference sequence). Trimming pared 6 bases from V and 6 bases from J, leaving 24 bases between. CDR3 size: 17 residues. The DNA for the CDR3 is TGTGCCAGTAGGCGTAGGGGAGGAACTAGCACAGGCAATGAGCAGTTCTTC. This translates into CASRRRGGTSTGNEQFF.

The chain employs TRBV10-2 and TRBJ2-1; 9 nucleotides line up with TRBD2. Per the germline V gene, CDR1 is WSHSY and CDR2 is SAAADI. V trimming: 5 bases; J trimming: 2 bases; junction bases outside the gene matches: 4. CDR3 length: 15 amino acids. For the CDR3, the DNA is TGCGCCAGCAGTCCCCTAGCGGGGACCTACAATGAGCAGTTCTTC. Its protein product is CASSPLAGTYNEQFF.